The clone carrying this TCR beta chain came up a few times. The antigen is unknown. The CDR3 runs 14 residues. From germline, CDR1 is LGHDT and CDR2 YNNKEL (reference sequence). Trimming at V came to 4 bases and at J to 7 bases, leaving 3 bases not matched to a gene. MiXCR was run by TCRdb on the RT-PCR reads, yielding one entry per CDR3 protein. The sample lists fewer than 750,000 distinct CDR3 sequences; 14% were seen once. These data originate in a study of response to subunit inactivated influenza vaccine. Study-wide findings and caveats: Authors suggested each seasonal influenza vaccination recruits few new T cells.

Sample: PBMCs from blood, taken 12 days after vaccination. This chain links TRBV3-1 with TRBJ1-6; 8 positions match TRBD1. This clonotype originated in a man in his fifties or sixties who received an inactivated influenza vaccine. In nucleotides, the CDR3 is TGTGCCAGCAGCCCGGACAGGGAAAATTCACCCCTCCACTTT. Translation gives CASSPDRENSPLHF.